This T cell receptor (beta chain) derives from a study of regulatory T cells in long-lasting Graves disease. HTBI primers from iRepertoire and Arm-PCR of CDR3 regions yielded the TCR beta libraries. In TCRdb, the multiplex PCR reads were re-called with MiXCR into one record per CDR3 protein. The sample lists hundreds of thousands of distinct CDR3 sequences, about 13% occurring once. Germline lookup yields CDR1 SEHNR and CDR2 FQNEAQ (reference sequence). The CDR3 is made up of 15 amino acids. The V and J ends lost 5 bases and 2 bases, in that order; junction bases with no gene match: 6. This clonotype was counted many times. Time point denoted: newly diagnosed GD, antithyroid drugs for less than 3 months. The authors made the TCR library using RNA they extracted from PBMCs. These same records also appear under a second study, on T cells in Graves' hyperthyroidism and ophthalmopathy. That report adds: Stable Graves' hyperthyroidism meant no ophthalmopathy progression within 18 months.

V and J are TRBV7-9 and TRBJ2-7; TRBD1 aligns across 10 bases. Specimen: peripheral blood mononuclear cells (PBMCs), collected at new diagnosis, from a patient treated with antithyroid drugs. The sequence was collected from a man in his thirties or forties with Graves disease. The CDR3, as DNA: TGTGCCAGCAGCCCCCGGACAGGGGGACCCTACGAGCAGTACTTC. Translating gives CASSPRTGGPYEQYF.